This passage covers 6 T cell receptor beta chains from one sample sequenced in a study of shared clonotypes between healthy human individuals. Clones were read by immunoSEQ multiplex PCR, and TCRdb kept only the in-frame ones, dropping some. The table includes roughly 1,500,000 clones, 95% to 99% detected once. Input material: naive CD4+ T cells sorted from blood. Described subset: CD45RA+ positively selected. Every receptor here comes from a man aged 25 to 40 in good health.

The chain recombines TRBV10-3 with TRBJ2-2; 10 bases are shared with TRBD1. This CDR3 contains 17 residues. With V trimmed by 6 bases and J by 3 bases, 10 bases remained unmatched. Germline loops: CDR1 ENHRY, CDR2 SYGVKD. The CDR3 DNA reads TGTGCCATCAGGGGGACAGGGGAACGGAGCTACACCGGGGAGCTGTTTTTT. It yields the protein CAIRGTGERSYTGELFF.

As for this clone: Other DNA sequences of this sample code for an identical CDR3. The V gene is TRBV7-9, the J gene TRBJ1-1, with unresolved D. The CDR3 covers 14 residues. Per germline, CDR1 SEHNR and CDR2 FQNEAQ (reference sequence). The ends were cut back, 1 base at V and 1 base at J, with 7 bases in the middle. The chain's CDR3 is CASSLVAGNTEAFF. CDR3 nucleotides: TGTGCCAGCAGCTTAGTGGCCGGGAACACTGAAGCTTTCTTT.

The CDR3 region has the DNA TGTGCCAGCAGCAGCTCAGGGGGGCCAAATCAGCCCCAGCATTTT. It is translated as CASSSSGGPNQPQHF. The chain recombines TRBV11-2 with TRBJ1-5; TRBD1 aligns across 7 bases. The CDR3 has 15 residues. The trim removed 5 bases at V and 4 bases at J, leaving 8 bases unmatched. In germline, CDR1 is SGHAT, CDR2 FQNNGV.

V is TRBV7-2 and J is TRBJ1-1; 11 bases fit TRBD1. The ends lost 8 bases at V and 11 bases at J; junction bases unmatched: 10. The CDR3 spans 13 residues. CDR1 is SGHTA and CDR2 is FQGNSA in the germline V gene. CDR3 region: CASGQGAHRVAFF. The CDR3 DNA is TGTGCCAGCGGACAGGGGGCACATAGGGTTGCTTTCTTT.

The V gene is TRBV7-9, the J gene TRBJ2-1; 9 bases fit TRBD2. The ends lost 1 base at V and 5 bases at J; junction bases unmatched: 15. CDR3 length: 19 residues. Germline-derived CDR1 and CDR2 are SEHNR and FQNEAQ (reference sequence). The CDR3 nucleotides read TGTGCCAGCAGCTTAGGTCACCTAGCGGGAACCGTTACCCACAATGAGCAGTTCTTC. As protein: CASSLGHLAGTVTHNEQFF.

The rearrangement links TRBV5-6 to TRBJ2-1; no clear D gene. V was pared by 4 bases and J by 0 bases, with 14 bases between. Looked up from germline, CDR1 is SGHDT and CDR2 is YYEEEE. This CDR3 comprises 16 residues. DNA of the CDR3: TGTGCCAGCAGCCCAATTGCGCCAAACTCCTACAATGAGCAGTTCTTC. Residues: CASSPIAPNSYNEQFF.